This entry lists 14 T cell receptor beta chains sequenced from one sample in a study of somatic mutations in cytotoxic T cells in rheumatoid arthritis. Repertoires were generated with immunoSEQ multiplex PCR, while TCRdb's copy carries only in-frame clones and drops some. The sample lists thousands of clones, around nine tenths occurring once. Sequencing was done on a sample of CD8+ T cells sorted from blood. These receptors were taken from a woman aged 45-65 years with rheumatoid arthritis.

This clone was recorded only once. The J gene is TRBJ1-5, the V gene TRBV7-8, with D possibly being TRBD1 (6 bases). CDR1 SGHVS and CDR2 FQNEAQ come from the germline V gene. This CDR3 is 18 amino acids long. Trimming left V 4 bases short and J 2 bases short, with 21 bases between. CDR3 region: CASSSLTGVMIGNQPQHF. The CDR3 region has the DNA TGTGCCAGCAGCTCTCTGACAGGCGTGATGATCGGCAATCAGCCCCAGCATTTT.

V and J are TRBV9 and TRBJ2-6; TRBD1 is a possible D gene (5 bases). This CDR3 has 15 amino acids. With 2 bases removed from V and 9 bases from J, the gap between germline ends came to 15 bases. Germline V gives CDR1 SGDLS, CDR2 YYNGEE. CDR3 protein: CASSVEAGNGNVLTF. The CDR3 nucleotides are TGTGCCAGCAGCGTCGAGGCAGGGAATGGCAACGTCCTGACTTTC.

V is TRBV27 and J is TRBJ1-1, with 8 positions matching TRBD1. Germline-derived CDR1 and CDR2 are MNHEY and SMNVEV (reference sequence). Trimming took 2 bases from V and 7 from J; bases not matched to a gene: 9. This CDR3 spans 15 amino acids. The CDR3 spells CASSLTDRGFLEAFF. The CDR3 nucleotides are TGTGCCAGCAGTTTAACCGACAGGGGATTCCTTGAAGCTTTCTTT.

The V and J genes are TRBV27 and TRBJ1-1; the D gene is possibly TRBD1 (6 bases). Deletions cut 3 bases from V and 0 bases from J, with 17 bases between. The CDR3 is 17 amino acids. Germline V CDR1 and CDR2: MNHEY, SMNVEV (reference sequence). CDR3: CASSFLPLTGMNTEAFF. The CDR3 DNA sequence: TGTGCCAGCAGTTTTCTCCCCCTGACAGGAATGAACACTGAAGCTTTCTTT.

The chain recombines TRBV5-8 with TRBJ1-2; D perhaps matches TRBD1 (5 bases). Germline V lookup: CDR1 SGHTS, CDR2 YDEGEE. The CDR3 has 15 residues. Trimming stripped 4 bases from V and 8 bases from J, with 21 bases between. The CDR3 here is CASSQDTAEGGGYTF. The CDR3 region has the DNA TGTGCCAGCAGCCAGGACACGGCCGAGGGAGGGGGCTACACCTTC.

The chain couples TRBV11-2 to TRBJ2-1; possible D gene TRBD1, 5 bases. This CDR3 is 12 amino acids long. CDR1 and CDR2 from the germline V gene are SGHAT and FQNNGV. Trimming stripped 1 base from V and 8 bases from J, with 6 bases between. This CDR3 is CASSLAGYEQFF. The CDR3 nucleotides read TGTGCCAGCAGCTTAGCAGGGTATGAGCAGTTCTTC.

The gene calls are TRBV6-8 and TRBJ2-1, with a weak D call TRBD2 (6 bases). The CDR3 is 18 amino acids. Trimming removed 0 bases at V and 0 bases at J, with 15 bases between. CDR1 is MNHGY, CDR2 SAAAGT, per germline. The CDR3 DNA follows: TGTGCCAGCAGTTACTCAGTTTGGGGGGAGAGCTCCTACAATGAGCAGTTCTTC. This translates into CASSYSVWGESSYNEQFF.

The chain links TRBV12-5 to TRBJ1-2; 7 bases are shared with TRBD1. The CDR3 extends over 17 amino acids. V was clipped by 3 bases and J by 0 bases; unmatched bases: 10. The germline CDR1 and CDR2 sequences are LGHNT and FRNRAP. The CDR3 DNA reads as TGTGCTAGTGGTTTTTCCCCCCGACAGGGACCTAACTATGGCTACACCTTC. Protein: CASGFSPRQGPNYGYTF.

The J gene is TRBJ1-2, the V gene TRBV5-1; no clear D gene. V lost 0 bases and J lost 7, with 10 bases in between. CDR1 is SGHRS, CDR2 YFSETQ, per germline. The CDR3 consists of 13 residues. CDR3 amino acids: CASSLEGEGGYTF. The CDR3 nucleotides are TGCGCCAGCAGCTTGGAGGGAGAGGGTGGCTACACCTTC. The complete variable domain, with remaining parts taken from reference TRBV5-1 and TRBJ1-2, reads KAGVTQTPRYLIKTRGQQVTLSCSPISGHRSVSWYQQTPGQGLQFLFEYFSETQRNKGNFPGRFSGRQFSNSRSEMNVSTLELGDSALYLCASSLEGEGGYTFGSGTRLTVV.

The rearrangement links TRBV6-5 to TRBJ1-3; D gene unclear. Per germline, CDR1 MNHEY and CDR2 SVGAGI. CDR3 length: 11 residues. Trimming removed 10 bases from V and 4 bases from J, with 8 bases in between. CDR3 residues: CATSFGNTIYF. The CDR3 DNA reads as TGTGCCACCTCGTTCGGAAACACCATATATTTT.

This sequence joins TRBV7-9 and TRBJ1-4; TRBD1 matches 7 bases. Looked up from germline, CDR1 is SEHNR and CDR2 is FQNEAQ (reference sequence). This CDR3 has 16 residues. V dropped 5 bases and J dropped 0; count of bases not matched to a gene: 6. The CDR3 loop reads CASSRDSTATNEKLFF. The CDR3 DNA is TGTGCCAGCAGCCGGGACAGTACCGCAACTAATGAAAAACTGTTTTTT. Looking up the rest from reference TRBV7-9 and TRBJ1-4 gives the full variable domain: DTGVSQNPRHKITKRGQNVTFRCDPISEHNRLYWYRQTLGQGPEFLTYFQNEAQLEKSRLLSDRFSAERPKGSFSTLEIQRTEQGDSAMYLCASSRDSTATNEKLFFGSGTQLSVL.

V is TRBV30 and J is TRBJ2-3; the D is unclear. This CDR3 comprises 13 residues. V was cut by 2 bases and J by 0 bases, with 6 bases left in between. Germline V lookup: CDR1 GTSNPN, CDR2 SVGIG (reference sequence). The DNA of the CDR3 is TGTGCCTGGAGTCTCCGGAGCACAGATACGCAGTATTTT. Amino acid sequence: CAWSLRSTDTQYF.

The chain combines TRBV7-9 with TRBJ1-2; no firm D call. Trimming shortened V by 5 bases and J by 0 bases, and 19 bases separated the two germline ends. This CDR3 region has 17 residues. The germline V gene has CDR1 SEHNR and CDR2 FQNEAQ (reference sequence). CDR3 sequence (DNA): TGTGCCAGCAGCCCAAACAGCGACGGGATTTCTAACTATGGCTACACCTTC. Residues: CASSPNSDGISNYGYTF.

This chain joins TRBV30 and TRBJ1-3; D perhaps matches TRBD1 (5 bases). Deletions cut 0 bases from V and 13 bases from J, with 16 bases between. This CDR3 comprises 13 residues. Germline CDR1 is GTSNPN and CDR2 is SVGIG (reference sequence). The CDR3 is CAWSVGHGNKIYF. The CDR3, as DNA: TGTGCCTGGAGTGTAGGACACGGAAACAAGATATATTTT.